This T cell receptor (beta chain) appears in the sequencing data of a study of cytomegalovirus exposure and HLA in healthy donors. Study information: From donors who were HLA-typed, an early data release held 80 million to 85 million unique TCRs.

Study outcomes and limitations: TCR beta chains numbering under 200 were designated cytomegalovirus-associated.

A word on this clone: Its antigen remains unidentified.

This PCR relied on a set of 60 Vbeta primers and 13 Jbeta primers. Data came from immunoSEQ multiplex PCR; TCRdb stores just in-frame clones and leaves some out. The sample shows roughly 38,000 clones, 76% of them seen only once. Per the germline V gene, CDR1 is LNHDA and CDR2 is SQIVND (reference sequence). This CDR3 has 14 residues. V was cut by 3 bases and J by 0 bases, with 7 bases left in between. Material for sequencing was PBMCs. The chain combines TRBV19 with TRBJ2-3; possible D gene TRBD2, 6 bases. This TCR came from a woman between 25 and 40 years old in good health and CMV-seropositive. The CDR3 sequence: CASSISGSTDTQYF. The CDR3 DNA is TGTGCCAGTAGTATTAGCGGAAGCACAGATACGCAGTATTTT.